The clone carrying this T cell receptor beta chain was found once. Use of 60 Vbeta and 13 Jbeta primers characterized the PCR. Authors' processing steps: Later reanalysis found approximately 76 million unique TCR beta chains, 9 million to 12 million of them shared. Sequencing was performed with immunoSEQ multiplex PCR; in TCRdb, only in-frame clones are kept and a portion is missing. The V and J calls and the clone size are those of that table, but D and trimming were determined from the DNA. The sample shows some 40,000 clones, around 53% of them seen only once. J lost 6 bases, V lost 7 bases, and 6 bases had no gene match. The CDR3 extends over 12 amino acids. The germline CDR1 and CDR2 sequences are MNHNY and SVGAGI (reference sequence). These data come from a study of cytomegalovirus exposure and HLA in healthy donors.

The chain has TRBV6-6 and TRBJ2-7; 7 bases align to TRBD2. The receptor's source is a middle-aged woman in good health and CMV-seropositive. The sequenced sample was PBMCs. CDR3 bases: TGTGCCAGCATTTCCCCGGGGGGCGAGCAGTACTTC. Its protein is CASISPGGEQYF.